This is a list of T cell receptor beta chains from one sample in a study of CD8 T cells in ankylosing spondylitis. TCRdb fed the 5' RACE reads into MiXCR, producing one record per CDR3 protein. The top ten clones hold 4% of a sample with roughly 40,000 distinct CDR3 sequences, about 4% of them seen once. Sequenced: blood, either unsorted or a sorted T cell fraction (not recorded which). Every receptor here comes from a female donor with ankylosing spondylitis or in good health (not recorded which). The CDR3 runs from the conserved cysteine through the conserved F or W.

J	V	CDR3
TRBJ2-2	TRBV9	CASSVGGKGRTNTGELFF
TRBJ2-2	TRBV9	CASSVQAGELFF
TRBJ2-2	TRBV9	CASSVGGWGGTGELFF
TRBJ2-3	TRBV9	CASTPMYKRDTQYF
TRBJ1-3	TRBV9	CASSPGHSGNTIYF
TRBJ2-2	TRBV9	CASSVGHVNTGELFF
TRBJ2-3	TRBV9	CASSVLGGFTDTQYF
TRBJ2-5	TRBV9	CASSVVAGGLETQYF
TRBJ2-3	TRBV9	CASSPGGISTDTQYF
TRBJ2-7	TRBV9	CASSVAWTRDYEQYF
TRBJ2-7	TRBV19	CATPPGQGAYEQYF
TRBJ1-1	TRBV9	CASSEQSMNTEAFF
TRBJ1-3	TRBV9	CASSVSLGDTIYF
TRBJ2-7	TRBV9	CASSVGTGAYEQYF
TRBJ1-1	TRBV9	CASSVVAGPNTEAFF